Each of the 13 T cell receptor beta chains below was sequenced from the same sample in a study of blood T cell repertoires in COVID-19. Assay: immunoSEQ multiplex PCR; the TCRdb copy retains only in-frame clones and omits some. Of about 250,000 clones in the sample, around nine tenths were seen once. The sequencing input was PBMCs or T cells enriched from blood (not recorded which). These receptors originate from a woman aged 40 to 50 who had been exposed to COVID-19.

The chain has TRBV6-4 and TRBJ2-1; D possibly corresponds to TRBD2 (7 bases). In germline, CDR1 is MRHNA, CDR2 SNTAGT. The germline V and J ends were trimmed by 0 bases and 10 bases, with 16 bases remaining between them. This CDR3 contains 15 residues. The CDR3 sequence: CASSDSFGGRGEQFF. In nucleotides, the CDR3 is TGTGCCAGCAGTGACTCGTTCGGGGGGCGAGGCGAGCAGTTCTTC.

The genes are TRBV10-3 and TRBJ1-5; TRBD1 matches 8 bases. Germline V lookup: CDR1 ENHRY, CDR2 SYGVKD. J gave up 6 bases and V 6 bases, and 7 bases lay outside the gene matches. The CDR3 is 14 amino acids. CDR3 sequence: CAIRAGQGGQPQHF. CDR3 DNA sequence: TGTGCCATCAGGGCAGGACAGGGAGGTCAGCCCCAGCATTTT.

The table lists this clone with a count of one. The junction departs from the called germline gene at one end, perhaps through a read error. The chain links TRBV4-1 to TRBJ2-3; 9 bases align to TRBD1. Germline V CDR1 and CDR2: MGHRA, YSYEKL. The CDR3 has 15 residues. The CDR3 DNA reads TGCGCCAGCAGACAAGACAGGGGGAGTTTAGATACGCAGTATTTT. Protein: CASRQDRGSLDTQYF.

A note on this clone: One end of the junction fails to match germline, which may point to a read error. The chain couples TRBV5-1 to TRBJ1-5; 7 bases match TRBD1. The germline V gene encodes CDR1 SGHRS and CDR2 YFSETQ. This CDR3 spans 14 amino acids. The CDR3 reads CASSFMPGGQPQHF. The CDR3 DNA reads as TGTGCCAGCAGCTTTATGCCAGGGGGGCAGCCCCAGCATTTT.

The chain links TRBV28 to TRBJ2-7; D is ambiguous. V was shortened by 6 bases and J by 6 bases, with 9 bases between the two germline ends. This CDR3 is built from 11 residues. The germline V gene encodes CDR1 MDHEN and CDR2 SYDVKM. CDR3 amino acids: CASSLYSEQYF. DNA for the CDR3: TGTGCCAGCAGCCTATACTCCGAGCAGTACTTC.

The rearrangement uses TRBV12-5 and TRBJ1-5; D is perhaps TRBD1 (6 bases). CDR1 and CDR2 (germline): LGHNT, FRNRAP. The CDR3 extends over 16 amino acids. V lost 2 bases and J 6 bases, leaving 17 bases between the germline ends. The CDR3 loop is CASGLLQGTRSQPQHF. The DNA of the CDR3 is TGTGCTAGTGGTTTGCTACAGGGAACGCGCAGTCAGCCCCAGCATTTT.

The chain couples TRBV11-2 to TRBJ1-2, with a tentative D call TRBD1 (5 bases). Germline V gives CDR1 SGHAT, CDR2 FQNNGV. The CDR3 is 13 amino acids. V was clipped by 5 bases and J by 5 bases, with 12 bases between them. The CDR3 loop is CASSPDIVYGYTF. The CDR3 DNA reads as TGTGCCAGCAGCCCGGACATCGTGTATGGCTACACCTTC.

The chain carries TRBV14 and TRBJ2-3; 10 bases agree with TRBD1. This CDR3 contains 16 residues. V gave up 0 bases and J gave up 4 bases; unmatched junction bases: 4. The germline V gene encodes CDR1 SGHDN and CDR2 FVKESK. This chain's CDR3 is CASSQEGQGKSDTQYF. CDR3 coding DNA: TGTGCCAGCAGCCAAGAGGGACAGGGGAAGTCAGATACGCAGTATTTT.

The chain links TRBV19 to TRBJ1-1; D is possibly TRBD1 (6 bases). Trimming stripped 2 bases from V and 11 bases from J, with 12 bases between. The CDR3 contains 12 residues. Germline lookup yields CDR1 LNHDA and CDR2 SQIVND (reference sequence). The CDR3: CASSIWGRTAFF. DNA of the CDR3: TGTGCCAGTAGTATATGGGGGCGGACGGCTTTCTTT.

There are a few counts of this clone. The gene calls are TRBV28 and TRBJ2-6; D might be TRBD2 (5 bases). V lost 3 bases and J lost 4, with 13 bases in between. From germline, CDR1 is MDHEN and CDR2 SYDVKM. The CDR3 extends over 16 amino acids. CDR3 nucleotide sequence: TGTGCCAGCAGTTTGATAGCGAATTCGGGGGCCAACGTCCTGACTTTC. This translates into CASSLIANSGANVLTF.

This chain uses TRBV6-2 or TRBV6-3 with TRBJ1-1; D is uncertain. V was trimmed by 0 bases and J by 1 base, leaving 9 bases between them. In germline, CDR1 is MNHEY, CDR2 SVGEGT. This CDR3 has 15 residues. CDR3 in amino acids: CASSYSWQANTEAFF. The DNA for the CDR3 is TGTGCCAGCAGTTACTCGTGGCAGGCGAACACTGAAGCTTTCTTT.

V and J are TRBV27 and TRBJ1-5; 7 bases match TRBD1. The CDR3 has 18 residues. With V trimmed by 6 bases and J by 2 bases, 16 bases remained unmatched. Germline assignment: CDR1 MNHEY and CDR2 SMNVEV (reference sequence). CDR3 coding DNA: TGTGCCAGCAGCCTGACAGGGACCCATCCTTTGGGCAATCAGCCCCAGCATTTT. It encodes CASSLTGTHPLGNQPQHF.

As regards this clone: Germline and junction disagree at one end, which may indicate a read error. V gene TRBV5-1 combines with J gene TRBJ2-2; 9 bases are a match to TRBD1. From germline, CDR1 is SGHRS and CDR2 YFSETQ. The CDR3 covers 16 residues. This CDR3 reads CASRGRTGANTGELFF. The CDR3 bases are TGTGCCAGCAGGGGACGGACAGGGGCGAACACCGGGGAGCTGTTTTTT.